This T cell receptor beta chain was captured by sequencing in a study of blood T cell repertoires in COVID-19. On the study more broadly: The United States, Italy and Spain supplied acute and convalescent COVID-19 samples.

CDR1 and CDR2 from the germline V gene are KGHDR and SFDVKD. This CDR3 region has 19 residues. With 8 bases clipped from V and 0 bases from J, the junction kept 17 bases outside the gene matches. Allocation to cohorts depended on clinical history reported by the participants. Clones were sequenced by immunoSEQ multiplex PCR, and TCRdb holds only the in-frame ones, with some missing. The sample holds about 280,000 clones; nearly 90% are singletons and the top ten take 1.5% to 2%. This chain links TRBV24-1 with TRBJ2-1; 8 bases are a match to TRBD2. The sample comprised PBMCs or T cells enriched from blood (not recorded which). This sequence originates from a woman in her sixties who had recovered from COVID-19. The CDR3 region is CATTGGAGGTSSSYNEQFF. The CDR3 DNA follows: TGTGCCACCACCGGGGGCGCGGGAGGAACCTCGAGCTCCTACAATGAGCAGTTCTTC.